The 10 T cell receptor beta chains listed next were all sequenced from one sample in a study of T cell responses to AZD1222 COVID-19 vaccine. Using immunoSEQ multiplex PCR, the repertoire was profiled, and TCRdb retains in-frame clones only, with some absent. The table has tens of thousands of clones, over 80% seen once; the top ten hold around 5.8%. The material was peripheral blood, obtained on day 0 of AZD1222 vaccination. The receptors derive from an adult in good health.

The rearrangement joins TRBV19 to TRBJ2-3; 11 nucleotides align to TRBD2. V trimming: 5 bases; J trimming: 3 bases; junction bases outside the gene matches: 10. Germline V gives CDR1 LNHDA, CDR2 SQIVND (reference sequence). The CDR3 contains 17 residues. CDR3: CASSASGTSGYTDTQYF. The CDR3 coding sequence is TGTGCCAGTAGTGCCTCCGGGACTAGCGGATATACAGATACGCAGTATTTT.

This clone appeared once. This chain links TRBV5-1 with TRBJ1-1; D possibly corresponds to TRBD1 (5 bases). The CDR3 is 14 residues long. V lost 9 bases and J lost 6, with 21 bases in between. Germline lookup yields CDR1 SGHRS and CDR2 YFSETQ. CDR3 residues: CATRPVTGTPEAFF. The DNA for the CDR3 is TGCGCCACCCGCCCTGTTACCGGGACCCCTGAAGCTTTCTTT.

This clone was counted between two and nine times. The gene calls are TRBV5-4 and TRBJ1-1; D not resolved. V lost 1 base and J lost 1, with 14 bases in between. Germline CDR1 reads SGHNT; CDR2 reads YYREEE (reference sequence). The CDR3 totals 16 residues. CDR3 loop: CASSLSWRVANTEAFF. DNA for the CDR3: TGTGCCAGCAGCTTGTCATGGAGGGTAGCGAACACTGAAGCTTTCTTT.

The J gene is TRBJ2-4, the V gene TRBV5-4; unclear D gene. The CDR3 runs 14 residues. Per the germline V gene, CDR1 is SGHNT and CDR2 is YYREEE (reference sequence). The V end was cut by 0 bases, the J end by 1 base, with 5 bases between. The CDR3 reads CASSLDGAKNIQYF. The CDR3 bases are TGTGCCAGCAGCTTGGATGGGGCCAAAAACATTCAGTACTTC. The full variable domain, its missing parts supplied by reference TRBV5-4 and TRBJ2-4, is ETGVTQSPTHLIKTRGQQVTLRCSSQSGHNTVSWYQQALGQGPQFIFQYYREEENGRGNFPPRFSGLQFPNYSSELNVNALELDDSALYLCASSLDGAKNIQYFGAGTRLSVL.

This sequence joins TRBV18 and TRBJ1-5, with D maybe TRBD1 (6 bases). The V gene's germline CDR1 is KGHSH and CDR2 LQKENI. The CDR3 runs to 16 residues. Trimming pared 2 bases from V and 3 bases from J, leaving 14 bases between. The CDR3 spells CASSPGGTRSNQPQHF. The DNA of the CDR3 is TGTGCCAGCTCACCAGGGGGCACTCGGTCCAATCAGCCCCAGCATTTT.

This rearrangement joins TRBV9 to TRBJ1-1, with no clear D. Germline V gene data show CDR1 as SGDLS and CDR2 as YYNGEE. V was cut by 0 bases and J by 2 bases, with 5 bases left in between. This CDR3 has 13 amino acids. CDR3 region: CASSVVVNTEAFF. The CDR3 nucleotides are TGTGCCAGCAGCGTAGTGGTAAACACTGAAGCTTTCTTT.

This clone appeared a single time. The CDR3 coding sequence is TGTGCCAGCATGAGAGGGGGCGAAAATGGCTACACCTTC. Amino acid sequence: CASMRGGENGYTF. The chain joins TRBV27 to TRBJ1-2; TRBD1 matches at 7 bases. V lost 7 bases and J lost 6; bases outside the gene matches: 8. This CDR3 contains 13 residues. Germline V gives CDR1 MNHEY, CDR2 SMNVEV (reference sequence).

CDR3 sequence reads: CASSLDWTANYGYTF. Written as DNA, the CDR3 is TGTGCCAGCAGCTTAGACTGGACAGCTAACTATGGCTACACCTTC. The chain uses TRBV7-2 and TRBJ1-2; D is perhaps TRBD1 (6 bases). CDR1 and CDR2 from the germline V gene are SGHTA and FQGNSA. The CDR3 extends over 15 amino acids. V lost 1 base and J 0 bases, leaving 9 bases between the germline ends.

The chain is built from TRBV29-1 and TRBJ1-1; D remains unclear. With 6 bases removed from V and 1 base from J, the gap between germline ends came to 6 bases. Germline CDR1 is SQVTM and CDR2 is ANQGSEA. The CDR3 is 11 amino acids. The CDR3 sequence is CSVAQNTEAFF. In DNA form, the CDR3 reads TGCAGCGTGGCACAGAACACTGAAGCTTTCTTT.

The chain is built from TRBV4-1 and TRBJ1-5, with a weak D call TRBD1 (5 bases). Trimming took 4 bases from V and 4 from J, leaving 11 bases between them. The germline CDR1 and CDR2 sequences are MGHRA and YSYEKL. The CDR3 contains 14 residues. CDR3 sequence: CASSRTGLNQPQHF. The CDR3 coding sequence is TGCGCCAGCAGCCGTACAGGATTAAATCAGCCCCAGCATTTT.